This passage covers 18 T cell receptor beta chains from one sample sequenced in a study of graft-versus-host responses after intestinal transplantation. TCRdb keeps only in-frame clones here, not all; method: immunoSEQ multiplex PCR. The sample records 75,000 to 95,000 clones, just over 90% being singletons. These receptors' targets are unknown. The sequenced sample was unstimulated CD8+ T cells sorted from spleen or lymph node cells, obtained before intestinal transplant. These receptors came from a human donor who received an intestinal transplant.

Here the CDR3 reads CAWSPKTSGYGTDTQYF. The CDR3 bases are TGTGCCTGGAGTCCAAAGACTAGCGGGTACGGCACAGATACGCAGTATTTT. The chain has TRBV30 and TRBJ2-3, with 10 bases aligning to TRBD2. In germline, CDR1 is GTSNPN, CDR2 SVGIG (reference sequence). This CDR3 region has 17 residues. The ends lost 2 bases at V and 1 base at J; junction bases unmatched: 9. Filled out from reference TRBV30 and TRBJ2-3, the complete variable domain reads SQTIHQWPATLVQPVGSPLSLECTVEGTSNPNLYWYRQAAGRGLQLLFYSVGIGQISSEVPQNLSASRPQDRQFILSSKKLLLSDSGFYLCAWSPKTSGYGTDTQYFGPGTRLTVL.

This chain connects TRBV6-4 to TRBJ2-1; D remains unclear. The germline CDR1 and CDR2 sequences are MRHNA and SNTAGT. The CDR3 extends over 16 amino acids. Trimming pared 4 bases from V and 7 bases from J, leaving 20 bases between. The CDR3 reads CASSVYRDLAPNEQFF. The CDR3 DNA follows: TGTGCCAGCAGTGTGTATCGAGACTTGGCCCCGAATGAGCAGTTCTTC.

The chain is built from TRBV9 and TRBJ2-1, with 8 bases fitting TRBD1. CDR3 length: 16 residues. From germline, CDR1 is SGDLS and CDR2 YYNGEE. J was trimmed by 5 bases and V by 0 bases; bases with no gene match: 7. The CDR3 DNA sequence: TGTGCCAGCAGCGTAGGGTCGCAGGGGGCGAACAATGAGCAGTTCTTC. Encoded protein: CASSVGSQGANNEQFF.

The CDR3 is CANIQGGHLNTEAFF. The CDR3 nucleotides read TGTGCCAACATCCAGGGTGGACACCTGAACACTGAAGCTTTCTTT. This chain uses TRBV2 with TRBJ1-1; D is perhaps TRBD1 (5 bases). Looked up from germline, CDR1 is SNHLY and CDR2 is FYNNEI. The CDR3 is 15 residues long. V lost 10 bases and J 0 bases, leaving 18 bases between the germline ends.

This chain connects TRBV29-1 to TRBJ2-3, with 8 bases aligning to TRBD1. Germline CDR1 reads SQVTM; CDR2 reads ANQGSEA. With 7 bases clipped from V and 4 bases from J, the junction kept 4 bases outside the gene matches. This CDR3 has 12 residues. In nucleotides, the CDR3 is TGCAGCGCACGACAGGGGCCAGATACGCAGTATTTT. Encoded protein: CSARQGPDTQYF.

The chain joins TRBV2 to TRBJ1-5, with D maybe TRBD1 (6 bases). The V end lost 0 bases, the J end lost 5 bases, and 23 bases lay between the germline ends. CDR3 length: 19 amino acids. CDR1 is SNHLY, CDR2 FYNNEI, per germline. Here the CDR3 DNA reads TGTGCCAGCAGTGAAGCGCGGGGGGGCCGGACTGGGGGCCATCAGCCCCAGCATTTT. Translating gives CASSEARGGRTGGHQPQHF.

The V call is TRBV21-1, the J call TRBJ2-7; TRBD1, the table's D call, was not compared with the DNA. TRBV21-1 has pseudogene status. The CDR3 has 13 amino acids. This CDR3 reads CASSRDRVDEQYF. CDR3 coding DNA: TGTGCCAGCAGCCGGGACAGGGTCGACGAGCAGTACTTC.

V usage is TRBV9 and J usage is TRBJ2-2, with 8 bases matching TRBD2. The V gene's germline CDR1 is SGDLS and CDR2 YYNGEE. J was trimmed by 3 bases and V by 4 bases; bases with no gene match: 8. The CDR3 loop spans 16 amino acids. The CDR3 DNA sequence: TGTGCCAGCAGCACTCGGGGGGGGGCGGACACCGGGGAGCTGTTTTTT. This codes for CASSTRGGADTGELFF.

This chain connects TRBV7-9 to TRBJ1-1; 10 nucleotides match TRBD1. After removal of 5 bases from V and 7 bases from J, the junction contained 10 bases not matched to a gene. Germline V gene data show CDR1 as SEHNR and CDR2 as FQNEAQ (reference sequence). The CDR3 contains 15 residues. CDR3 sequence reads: CASSPGQGEQNEAFF. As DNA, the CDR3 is TGTGCCAGCAGCCCAGGACAGGGGGAACAAAATGAAGCTTTCTTT.

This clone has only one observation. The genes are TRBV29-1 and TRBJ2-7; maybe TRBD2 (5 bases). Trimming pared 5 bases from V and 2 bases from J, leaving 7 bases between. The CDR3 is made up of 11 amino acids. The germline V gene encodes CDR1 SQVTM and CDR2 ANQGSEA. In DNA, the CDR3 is TGCAGCGTTCCGGGAACCTACGAGCAGTACTTC. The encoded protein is CSVPGTYEQYF.

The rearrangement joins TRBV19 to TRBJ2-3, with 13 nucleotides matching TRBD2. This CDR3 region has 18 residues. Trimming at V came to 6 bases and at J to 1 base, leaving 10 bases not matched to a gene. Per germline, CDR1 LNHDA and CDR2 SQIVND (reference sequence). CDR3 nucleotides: TGTGCCAGTAGGGGACTAGCGGGACCCGCGCCCCGCACAGATACGCAGTATTTT. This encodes CASRGLAGPAPRTDTQYF.

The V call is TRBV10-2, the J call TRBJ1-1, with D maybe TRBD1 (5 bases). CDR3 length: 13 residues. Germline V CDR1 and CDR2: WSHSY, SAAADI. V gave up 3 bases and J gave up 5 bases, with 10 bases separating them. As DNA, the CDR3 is TGCGCCAGCAGTGATGGAGGGGTTACTGAAGCTTTCTTT. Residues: CASSDGGVTEAFF.

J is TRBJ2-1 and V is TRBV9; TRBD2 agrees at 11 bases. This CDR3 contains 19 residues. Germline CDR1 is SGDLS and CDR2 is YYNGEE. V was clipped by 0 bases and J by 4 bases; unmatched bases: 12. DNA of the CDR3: TGTGCCAGCAGCGTAGTAGGGGGGGCTAGCGGGGGGCCTTACAATGAGCAGTTCTTC. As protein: CASSVVGGASGGPYNEQFF.

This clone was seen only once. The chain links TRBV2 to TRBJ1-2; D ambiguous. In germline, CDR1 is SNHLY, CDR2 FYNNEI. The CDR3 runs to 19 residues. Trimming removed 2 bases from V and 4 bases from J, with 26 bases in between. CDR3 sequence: CASSEPRDPRGPVSYGYTF. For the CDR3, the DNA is TGTGCCAGCAGTGAACCGCGAGACCCGCGAGGTCCGGTTAGCTATGGCTACACCTTC.

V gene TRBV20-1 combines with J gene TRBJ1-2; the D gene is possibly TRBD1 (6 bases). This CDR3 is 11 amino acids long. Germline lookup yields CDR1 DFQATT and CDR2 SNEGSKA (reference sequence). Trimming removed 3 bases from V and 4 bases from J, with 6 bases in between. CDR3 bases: TGCAGTGCTAGGGACAGCTATGGCTACACCTTC. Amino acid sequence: CSARDSYGYTF.

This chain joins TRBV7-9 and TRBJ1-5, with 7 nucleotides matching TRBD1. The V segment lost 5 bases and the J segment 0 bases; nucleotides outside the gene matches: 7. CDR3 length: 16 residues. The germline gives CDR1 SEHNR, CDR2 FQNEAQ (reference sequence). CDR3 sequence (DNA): TGTGCCAGCAGCCCGGGGACAGTCAATAGCAATCAGCCCCAGCATTTT. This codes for CASSPGTVNSNQPQHF.

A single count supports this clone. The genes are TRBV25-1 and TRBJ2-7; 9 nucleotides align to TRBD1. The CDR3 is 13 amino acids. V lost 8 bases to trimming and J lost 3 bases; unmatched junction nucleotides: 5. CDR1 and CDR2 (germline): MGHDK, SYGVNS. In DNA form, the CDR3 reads TGTGCCAGCCTCTGGACAGGGGACTACGAGCAGTACTTC. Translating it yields CASLWTGDYEQYF.

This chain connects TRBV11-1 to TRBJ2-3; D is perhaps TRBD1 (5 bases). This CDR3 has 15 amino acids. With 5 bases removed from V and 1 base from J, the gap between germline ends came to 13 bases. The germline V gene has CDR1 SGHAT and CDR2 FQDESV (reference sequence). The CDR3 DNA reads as TGTGCCAGCAGCATCCTCGAAGGGGGCACAGATACGCAGTATTTT. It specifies CASSILEGGTDTQYF.